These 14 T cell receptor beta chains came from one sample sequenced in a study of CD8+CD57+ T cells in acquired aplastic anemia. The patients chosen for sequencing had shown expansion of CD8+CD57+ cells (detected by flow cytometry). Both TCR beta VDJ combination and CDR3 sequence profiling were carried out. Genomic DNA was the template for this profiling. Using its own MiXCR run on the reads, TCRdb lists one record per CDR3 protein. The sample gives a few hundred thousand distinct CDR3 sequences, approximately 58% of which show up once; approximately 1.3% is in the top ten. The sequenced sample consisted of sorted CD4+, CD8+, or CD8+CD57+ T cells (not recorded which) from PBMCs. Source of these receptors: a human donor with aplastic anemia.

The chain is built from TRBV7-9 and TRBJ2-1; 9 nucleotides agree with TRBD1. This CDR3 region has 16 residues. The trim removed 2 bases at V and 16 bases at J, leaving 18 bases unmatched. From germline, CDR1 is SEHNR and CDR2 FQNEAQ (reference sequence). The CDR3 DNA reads TGTGCCAGCAGCTTAATTCTTCTAGTCCAGGGGACAGGGACCTTCTTC. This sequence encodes CASSLILLVQGTGTFF.

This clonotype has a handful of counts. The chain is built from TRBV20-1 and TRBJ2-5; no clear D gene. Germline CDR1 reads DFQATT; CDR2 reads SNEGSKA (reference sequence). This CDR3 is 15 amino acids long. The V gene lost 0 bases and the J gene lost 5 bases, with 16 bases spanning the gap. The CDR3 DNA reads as TGCAGTGCTAGAGATCTCAAGGGCGCTGGTGAGACCCAGTACTTC. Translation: CSARDLKGAGETQYF.

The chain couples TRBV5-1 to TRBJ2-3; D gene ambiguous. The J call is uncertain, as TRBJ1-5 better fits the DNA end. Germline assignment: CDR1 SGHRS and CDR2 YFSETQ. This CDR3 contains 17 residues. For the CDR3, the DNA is TGCGCCAGCAGCTTGGCCGGGCAGCAGACTCCACAGAATACGCAGCATTTT. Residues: CASSLAGQQTPQNTQHF.

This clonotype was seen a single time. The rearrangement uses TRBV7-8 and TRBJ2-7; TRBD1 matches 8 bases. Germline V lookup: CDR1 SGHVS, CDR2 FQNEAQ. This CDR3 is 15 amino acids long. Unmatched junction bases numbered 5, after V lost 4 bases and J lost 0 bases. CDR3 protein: CASSSGTGYSYEQYF. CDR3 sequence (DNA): TGTGCCAGCAGCTCCGGGACAGGATACTCCTACGAGCAGTACTTC.

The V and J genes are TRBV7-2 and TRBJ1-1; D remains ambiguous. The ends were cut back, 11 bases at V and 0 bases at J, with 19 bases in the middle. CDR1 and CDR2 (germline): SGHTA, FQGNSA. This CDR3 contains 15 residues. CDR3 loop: CARGGSLQMNTEAFF. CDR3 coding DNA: TGTGCCCGTGGAGGCTCACTACAGATGAACACTGAAGCTTTCTTT.

CDR3 bases: TGCAGCGTCTGGGGTAGCGGGGGGCACCACGAGCAGTACTTC. It is translated as CSVWGSGGHHEQYF. The V call is TRBV20-1, the J call TRBJ2-7; 10 positions match TRBD2. The CDR3 is made up of 14 amino acids. CDR1 and CDR2 from the germline V gene are DFQATT and SNEGSKA (reference sequence).

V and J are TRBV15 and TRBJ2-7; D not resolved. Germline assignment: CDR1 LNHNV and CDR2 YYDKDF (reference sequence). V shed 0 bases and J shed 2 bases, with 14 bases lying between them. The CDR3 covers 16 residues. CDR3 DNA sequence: TGTGCCACCAGCAGAGAACAGATTCCGATTACCTACGAGCAGTACTTC. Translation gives CATSREQIPITYEQYF.

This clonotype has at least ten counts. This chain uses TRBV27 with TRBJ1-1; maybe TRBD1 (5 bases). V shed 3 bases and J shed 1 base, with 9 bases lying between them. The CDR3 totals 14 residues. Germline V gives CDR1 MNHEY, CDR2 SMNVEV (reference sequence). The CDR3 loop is CASSFQGRNTEAFF. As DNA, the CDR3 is TGTGCCAGCAGTTTTCAGGGACGGAACACTGAAGCTTTCTTT.

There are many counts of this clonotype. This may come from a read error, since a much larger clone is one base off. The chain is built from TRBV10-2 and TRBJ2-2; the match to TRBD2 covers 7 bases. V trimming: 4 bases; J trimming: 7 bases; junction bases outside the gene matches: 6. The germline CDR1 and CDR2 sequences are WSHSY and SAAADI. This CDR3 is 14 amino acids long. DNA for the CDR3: TGCGCCAGCAGTGGCGGGAGCGCCCGCGGGGAGCTGTTTTTT. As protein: CASSGGSARGELFF.

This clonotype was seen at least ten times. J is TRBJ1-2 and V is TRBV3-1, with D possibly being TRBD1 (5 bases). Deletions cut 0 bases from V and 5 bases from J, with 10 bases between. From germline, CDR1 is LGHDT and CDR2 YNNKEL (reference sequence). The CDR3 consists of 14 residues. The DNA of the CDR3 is TGTGCCAGCAGCCAAGACGGGGGAACTTATGGCTACACCTTC. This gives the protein CASSQDGGTYGYTF.

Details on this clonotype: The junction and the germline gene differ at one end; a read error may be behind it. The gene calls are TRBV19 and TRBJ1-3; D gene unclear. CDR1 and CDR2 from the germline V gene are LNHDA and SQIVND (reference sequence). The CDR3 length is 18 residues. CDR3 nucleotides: TGTGCCAGCAGTATCCCCTCCCGAGCGGGTCGGACTGGAAACACCATATATTTT. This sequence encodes CASSIPSRAGRTGNTIYF.

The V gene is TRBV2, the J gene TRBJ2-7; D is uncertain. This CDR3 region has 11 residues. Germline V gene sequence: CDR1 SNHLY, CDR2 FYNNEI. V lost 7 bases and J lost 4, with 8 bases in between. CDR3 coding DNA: TGTGCCAGCACCTCCCTGTACGAGCAGTACTTC. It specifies CASTSLYEQYF.

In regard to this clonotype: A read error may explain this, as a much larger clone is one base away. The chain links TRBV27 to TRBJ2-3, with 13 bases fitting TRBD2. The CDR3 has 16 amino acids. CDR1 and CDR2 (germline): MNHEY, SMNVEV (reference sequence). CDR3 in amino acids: CASSPGTSGATDTQCF. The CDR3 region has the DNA TGTGCCAGCAGTCCAGGGACTAGCGGGGCCACAGATACGCAGTGTTTT.

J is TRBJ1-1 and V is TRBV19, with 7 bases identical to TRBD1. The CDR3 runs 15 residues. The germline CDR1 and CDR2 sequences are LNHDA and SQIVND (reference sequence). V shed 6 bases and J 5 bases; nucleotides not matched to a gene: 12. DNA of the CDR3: TGTGCCAGTAGGAGCAAACAGGGGTTCAGGACTGAAGCTTTCTTT. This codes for CASRSKQGFRTEAFF.